This TCR beta chain was identified during a study of blood T cell repertoires in COVID-19. Study-wide background: From T cells, B-cell-depleted T cells, or PBMCs came the material, which was cDNA or gDNA.

Unmatched junction bases numbered 6, after V lost 5 bases and J lost 3 bases. Germline V gene data show CDR1 as SGHKS and CDR2 as YYEKEE (reference sequence). There are 15 residues in the CDR3. Assay: immunoSEQ multiplex PCR; the TCRdb copy retains only in-frame clones and omits some. The repertoire has approximately 400,000 clones, about four fifths of them found once; the top ten carry around 1%. The clonotype originates from a human donor with acute or convalescent COVID-19. The donor label of this sample is uncertain. The material sequenced was peripheral blood. The chain links TRBV5-5 to TRBJ2-7, with TRBD2 matching over 12 bases. In DNA, the CDR3 is TGTGCCAGCAGTAAGACTAGCGGGAGAGGCTACGAGCAGTACTTC. Translation: CASSKTSGRGYEQYF. The complete variable domain, with remaining parts taken from reference TRBV5-5 and TRBJ2-7, reads DAGVTQSPTHLIKTRGQQVTLRCSPISGHKSVSWYQQVLGQGPQFIFQYYEKEERGRGNFPDRFSARQFPNYSSELNVNALLLGDSALYLCASSKTSGRGYEQYFGPGTRLTVT.